This T cell receptor beta chain was sequenced for a study of shared clonotypes between healthy human individuals. Trimming left V 5 bases short and J 6 bases short, with 17 bases between. The CDR3 spans 15 residues. Germline V gene lookup returns CDR1 SEHNR and CDR2 FQNEAQ (reference sequence). About this clone itself: Its matching antigen is unknown.

Naive CD8 populations comprised CD45RO-negative cells positively selected for CCR7, excluding terminally differentiated effector memory CD45RA+ cells. Study observations and caveats: Among the subsets, naive ones generally showed larger estimated richness than memory ones.

Using immunoSEQ multiplex PCR, the repertoire was profiled, and TCRdb retains in-frame clones only, with some absent. This sample has some 2 million clones; about 95% occur once, and the top ten carry approximately 1.2%. This receptor was taken from a man younger than 35 in good health. The chain combines TRBV7-9 with TRBJ1-3; D is unresolved. The sample comprised naive CD8+ T cells sorted from blood. This CDR3 is CASSPLDFSPNTIYF. DNA of the CDR3: TGTGCCAGCAGCCCTCTGGACTTCTCCCCAAACACCATATATTTT.